This is a list of T cell receptor beta chains from one sample in a study of shared clonotypes between healthy human individuals. Using immunoSEQ multiplex PCR, the repertoire was profiled, and TCRdb retains in-frame clones only, with some absent. This sample has about 2 million clones, with just under 95% found just once. The sequenced sample was naive CD8+ T cells sorted from blood. These receptors all come from a man younger than 35 in good health. The CDR3 runs from the conserved cysteine through the conserved F or W. D genes are given only for firm matches. A row's size may be missing; if present it is once, few, many or a size class.

j_call: TRBJ1-1; v_call: TRBV6-5; clone_size: -; d_call: -; cdr3_aa: CASSYSSGGAEAFF; cdr3_nt: TGTGCCAGCAGTTACTCGTCGGGGGGCGCTGAAGCTTTCTTT
j_call: TRBJ1-2; v_call: TRBV7-9; clone_size: few; d_call: -; cdr3_aa: CASSLAGGEHYGYTF; cdr3_nt: TGTGCCAGCAGCTTAGCGGGCGGGGAGCACTATGGCTACACCTTC
j_call: TRBJ2-5; v_call: TRBV9; clone_size: -; d_call: -; cdr3_aa: CASSGGGYEPEETQYF; cdr3_nt: TGTGCCAGCAGCGGAGGGGGGTATGAACCCGAAGAGACCCAGTACTTC
j_call: TRBJ2-4; v_call: TRBV2; clone_size: -; d_call: -; cdr3_aa: CASSEDGRGFGYF; cdr3_nt: TGTGCCAGCAGTGAAGATGGACGTGGGTTCGGATACTTC
j_call: TRBJ2-5; v_call: TRBV13; clone_size: -; d_call: TRBD1; cdr3_aa: CASSIPTGGPSQETQYF; cdr3_nt: TGTGCCAGCAGCATTCCGACAGGGGGCCCATCCCAAGAGACCCAGTACTTC
j_call: TRBJ2-1; v_call: TRBV5-4; clone_size: -; d_call: TRBD2; cdr3_aa: CASSPPGLAGGGDEQFF; cdr3_nt: TGTGCCAGCAGCCCACCTGGACTAGCGGGAGGGGGGGATGAGCAGTTCTTC
j_call: TRBJ2-3; v_call: TRBV4-1; clone_size: -; d_call: TRBD2; cdr3_aa: CASSLRSGLADTDTQYF; cdr3_nt: TGCGCCAGCAGCCTAAGATCAGGGCTAGCGGACACAGATACGCAGTATTTT
j_call: TRBJ2-7; v_call: TRBV20-1; clone_size: -; d_call: -; cdr3_aa: CSARLTVEQYF; cdr3_nt: TGCAGTGCTAGACTTACAGTCGAGCAGTACTTC
j_call: TRBJ1-1; v_call: TRBV2; clone_size: -; d_call: -; cdr3_aa: CASSEDLVDGTEAFF; cdr3_nt: TGTGCCAGCAGTGAAGATCTAGTTGACGGTACTGAAGCTTTCTTT
j_call: TRBJ2-7; v_call: TRBV6-5; clone_size: -; d_call: TRBD1; cdr3_aa: CASSLGQGAEQYF; cdr3_nt: TGTGCCAGCAGTCTGGGACAGGGCGCCGAGCAGTACTTC
j_call: TRBJ2-5; v_call: TRBV4-1; clone_size: once; d_call: TRBD1; cdr3_aa: CASSLTGGDQETQYF; cdr3_nt: TGCGCCAGCAGCTTGACAGGGGGGGACCAAGAGACCCAGTACTTC
j_call: TRBJ2-1; v_call: TRBV11-2; clone_size: once; d_call: -; cdr3_aa: CASSLEVLASSYNEQFF; cdr3_nt: TGTGCCAGCAGCTTAGAAGTACTGGCCTCCTCCTACAATGAGCAGTTCTTC
j_call: TRBJ2-5; v_call: TRBV6-1; clone_size: once; d_call: TRBD1; cdr3_aa: CASSGDRGPQETQYF; cdr3_nt: TGTGCCAGCAGTGGAGACAGGGGGCCACAAGAGACCCAGTACTTC
j_call: TRBJ2-6; v_call: TRBV18; clone_size: once; d_call: -; cdr3_aa: CASSPGQIELMWLSSGANVLTF; cdr3_nt: TGTGCCAGCTCACCGGGGCAGATCGAACTGATGTGGTTGTCCTCTGGGGCCAACGTCCTGACTTTC
j_call: TRBJ2-7; v_call: TRBV6-1; clone_size: once; d_call: -; cdr3_aa: CASSEETDSYEQYF; cdr3_nt: TGTGCCAGCAGTGAAGAAACTGACTCCTACGAGCAGTACTTC
j_call: TRBJ2-1; v_call: TRBV9; clone_size: -; d_call: -; cdr3_aa: CASSALPGTSQHNEQFF; cdr3_nt: TGTGCCAGCAGCGCCCTTCCCGGGACTTCGCAGCACAATGAGCAGTTCTTC
j_call: TRBJ1-5; v_call: TRBV30; clone_size: -; d_call: -; cdr3_aa: CAWARDSNQPQHF; cdr3_nt: TGTGCCTGGGCCCGGGACAGCAATCAGCCCCAGCATTTT
j_call: TRBJ2-1; v_call: TRBV10-1; clone_size: -; d_call: -; cdr3_aa: CASSLSEGNEQFF; cdr3_nt: TGCGCCAGCAGTCTTTCTGAAGGCAATGAGCAGTTCTTC
j_call: TRBJ2-5; v_call: TRBV13; clone_size: -; d_call: TRBD2; cdr3_aa: CASSSLAGLNERGETQYF; cdr3_nt: TGTGCCAGCAGCTCTTTAGCGGGACTTAACGAAAGGGGGGAGACCCAGTACTTC
j_call: TRBJ1-1; v_call: TRBV28; clone_size: -; d_call: -; cdr3_aa: CASRDLDWNTEAFF; cdr3_nt: TGTGCCAGCAGGGACTTGGACTGGAACACTGAAGCTTTCTTT
j_call: TRBJ2-7; v_call: TRBV4-1; clone_size: -; d_call: -; cdr3_aa: CASSQESGAYEQYF; cdr3_nt: TGCGCCAGCAGCCAAGAGTCCGGAGCCTACGAGCAGTACTTC
j_call: TRBJ1-6; v_call: TRBV2; clone_size: -; d_call: -; cdr3_aa: CASTGTDYNSPLHF; cdr3_nt: TGTGCCAGCACCGGGACGGATTATAATTCACCCCTCCACTTT
j_call: TRBJ1-1; v_call: TRBV9; clone_size: -; d_call: -; cdr3_aa: CASSQPLDSLGNTEAFF; cdr3_nt: TGTGCCAGCTCGCAACCTCTCGATTCCCTGGGGAACACTGAAGCTTTCTTT
j_call: TRBJ2-1; v_call: TRBV27; clone_size: -; d_call: -; cdr3_aa: CASSLGQGSNEQFF; cdr3_nt: TGTGCCAGCAGTTTGGGCCAGGGGAGCAATGAGCAGTTCTTC
j_call: TRBJ2-5; v_call: TRBV9; clone_size: -; d_call: -; cdr3_aa: CASSVGGLEETQYF; cdr3_nt: TGTGCCAGCAGCGTAGGGGGTCTGGAAGAGACCCAGTACTTC
j_call: TRBJ2-7; v_call: TRBV10-3; clone_size: -; d_call: -; cdr3_aa: CAISDSGSYEQYF; cdr3_nt: TGTGCCATCAGTGATTCGGGATCCTACGAGCAGTACTTC
j_call: TRBJ2-1; v_call: TRBV19; clone_size: -; d_call: -; cdr3_aa: CASSMGFGLHEQFF; cdr3_nt: TGTGCCAGTAGTATGGGGTTCGGACTACATGAGCAGTTCTTC
j_call: TRBJ1-2; v_call: TRBV4-1; clone_size: -; d_call: -; cdr3_aa: CASSQVGARRVVGYTF; cdr3_nt: TGCGCCAGCAGCCAAGTTGGGGCCCGCCGAGTGGTTGGCTACACCTTC
j_call: TRBJ1-4; v_call: TRBV30; clone_size: -; d_call: -; cdr3_aa: CAWSGGAVTNEKLFF; cdr3_nt: TGTGCCTGGAGTGGGGGAGCAGTAACTAATGAAAAACTGTTTTTT
j_call: TRBJ2-6; v_call: TRBV7-3; clone_size: -; d_call: TRBD1; cdr3_aa: CASSRGTGTFSGANVLTF; cdr3_nt: TGTGCCAGCAGCCGAGGGACAGGGACCTTCTCTGGGGCCAACGTCCTGACTTTC
j_call: TRBJ2-7; v_call: TRBV14; clone_size: -; d_call: -; cdr3_aa: CASSQGRVLYEQYF; cdr3_nt: TGTGCCAGCAGCCAAGGGAGAGTCCTCTACGAGCAGTACTTC
j_call: TRBJ2-7; v_call: TRBV9; clone_size: few; d_call: -; cdr3_aa: CASSVGGGTYEQYF; cdr3_nt: TGTGCCAGCAGCGTAGGCGGCGGAACCTACGAGCAGTACTTC
j_call: TRBJ2-7; v_call: TRBV4-2; clone_size: -; d_call: TRBD1; cdr3_aa: CASTGTGSPYEQYF; cdr3_nt: TGTGCCAGCACTGGGACAGGCAGTCCCTACGAGCAGTACTTC
j_call: TRBJ1-1; v_call: TRBV5-6; clone_size: -; d_call: -; cdr3_aa: CASSPASSTEAFF; cdr3_nt: TGTGCCAGCAGCCCTGCGAGTAGCACTGAAGCTTTCTTT
j_call: TRBJ2-5; v_call: TRBV5-1; clone_size: -; d_call: TRBD2; cdr3_aa: CASSIPREGQTQYF; cdr3_nt: TGCGCCAGCAGCATTCCCAGGGAGGGCCAGACCCAGTACTTC
j_call: TRBJ2-7; v_call: TRBV5-6; clone_size: once; d_call: TRBD1; cdr3_aa: CASSPPGTGEYEQYF; cdr3_nt: TGTGCCAGCAGCCCCCCCGGGACAGGGGAGTACGAGCAGTACTTC
j_call: TRBJ2-7; v_call: TRBV19; clone_size: -; d_call: -; cdr3_aa: CASSIDLGEAYEQYF; cdr3_nt: TGTGCCAGTAGTATAGATCTAGGGGAGGCCTACGAGCAGTACTTC
j_call: TRBJ2-1; v_call: TRBV10-3; clone_size: -; d_call: -; cdr3_aa: CAISDRVIRGLLHPEQFF; cdr3_nt: TGTGCCATCAGTGATCGGGTAATTCGGGGGCTACTACATCCTGAGCAGTTCTTC
j_call: TRBJ1-1; v_call: TRBV5-5; clone_size: -; d_call: TRBD1; cdr3_aa: CASSTRDRETEAFF; cdr3_nt: TGTGCCAGCAGCACCCGGGACAGAGAGACTGAAGCTTTCTTT
j_call: TRBJ2-1; v_call: TRBV4-3; clone_size: once; d_call: TRBD2; cdr3_aa: CASSFGGSNYNEQFF; cdr3_nt: TGCGCCAGCAGCTTCGGCGGGAGCAACTACAATGAGCAGTTCTTC
j_call: TRBJ2-3; v_call: TRBV5-6; clone_size: -; d_call: -; cdr3_aa: CASSLEGVTDTQYF; cdr3_nt: TGTGCCAGCAGCTTAGAGGGGGTTACAGATACGCAGTATTTT
j_call: TRBJ2-6; v_call: TRBV7-9; clone_size: -; d_call: TRBD2; cdr3_aa: CASRRGLFSGANVLTF; cdr3_nt: TGTGCCAGCCGGAGGGGACTATTCTCTGGGGCCAACGTCCTGACTTTC
j_call: TRBJ2-7; v_call: TRBV27; clone_size: -; d_call: -; cdr3_aa: CASSLTPRGGNYEQYF; cdr3_nt: TGTGCCAGCAGTTTAACCCCTCGGGGAGGAAACTACGAGCAGTACTTC
j_call: TRBJ2-7; v_call: TRBV6-5; clone_size: -; d_call: -; cdr3_aa: CASSYSGLRYEQYF; cdr3_nt: TGTGCCAGCAGTTACTCAGGACTGCGCTACGAGCAGTACTTC
j_call: TRBJ1-2; v_call: TRBV5-1; clone_size: -; d_call: -; cdr3_aa: CASSYGGNYGYTF; cdr3_nt: TGCGCCAGCAGCTACGGGGGGAACTATGGCTACACCTTC
j_call: TRBJ1-3; v_call: TRBV4-1; clone_size: -; d_call: TRBD1; cdr3_aa: CASSRGTDSGNTIYF; cdr3_nt: TGCGCCAGCAGCCGCGGGACAGACTCTGGAAACACCATATATTTT
j_call: TRBJ2-1; v_call: TRBV19; clone_size: -; d_call: -; cdr3_aa: CASSIGTSNNEQFF; cdr3_nt: TGTGCCAGTAGTATCGGGACTTCAAACAATGAGCAGTTCTTC
j_call: TRBJ2-7; v_call: TRBV2; clone_size: -; d_call: TRBD1; cdr3_aa: CASSGGTGTGNYEQYF; cdr3_nt: TGTGCCAGCAGTGGGGGCACCGGGACAGGGAACTACGAGCAGTACTTC
j_call: TRBJ2-7; v_call: TRBV4-2; clone_size: -; d_call: TRBD2; cdr3_aa: CASSHLPGGMDEQYF; cdr3_nt: TGTGCCAGCAGCCACCTTCCCGGGGGGATGGACGAGCAGTACTTC
j_call: TRBJ2-7; v_call: TRBV28; clone_size: -; d_call: TRBD1; cdr3_aa: CASSSPRTGIYEQYF; cdr3_nt: TGTGCCAGCAGTTCGCCTCGGACAGGGATCTACGAGCAGTACTTC
j_call: TRBJ1-5; v_call: TRBV7-9; clone_size: -; d_call: -; cdr3_aa: CASSPGDQPQHF; cdr3_nt: TGTGCCAGCAGCCCAGGAGATCAGCCCCAGCATTTT
j_call: TRBJ2-2; v_call: TRBV5-4; clone_size: -; d_call: -; cdr3_aa: CASSLPVSSPPGELFF; cdr3_nt: TGTGCCAGCAGCTTACCCGTTAGTAGCCCCCCCGGGGAGCTGTTTTTT
j_call: TRBJ2-3; v_call: TRBV5-1; clone_size: -; d_call: -; cdr3_aa: CASSLDPTPTSTDTQYF; cdr3_nt: TGCGCCAGCAGCTTGGATCCAACTCCTACTAGCACAGATACGCAGTATTTT
j_call: TRBJ1-1; v_call: TRBV5-1; clone_size: -; d_call: -; cdr3_aa: CASSLELVGTEAFF; cdr3_nt: TGCGCCAGCAGCTTGGAGCTCGTCGGCACTGAAGCTTTCTTT
j_call: TRBJ1-3; v_call: TRBV6-5; clone_size: -; d_call: -; cdr3_aa: CASSYSPGASGNTIYF; cdr3_nt: TGTGCCAGCAGTTACTCGCCAGGGGCCTCTGGAAACACCATATATTTT
j_call: TRBJ2-3; v_call: TRBV28; clone_size: -; d_call: TRBD2; cdr3_aa: CASSFLSGTSGGEVPDTQYF; cdr3_nt: TGTGCCAGCAGTTTCCTGTCCGGGACTAGCGGGGGGGAAGTACCAGATACGCAGTATTTT
j_call: TRBJ2-3; v_call: TRBV2; clone_size: once; d_call: -; cdr3_aa: CASSEAWGSDTQYF; cdr3_nt: TGTGCCAGCAGTGAAGCGTGGGGATCAGATACGCAGTATTTT
j_call: TRBJ2-7; v_call: TRBV7-9; clone_size: -; d_call: -; cdr3_aa: CASSRTSGYEQYF; cdr3_nt: TGTGCCAGCAGCAGGACCTCGGGCTACGAGCAGTACTTC
j_call: TRBJ2-1; v_call: TRBV4-1; clone_size: -; d_call: -; cdr3_aa: CASSQRGSYNEQFF; cdr3_nt: TGCGCCAGCAGCCAAAGGGGAAGTTACAATGAGCAGTTCTTC
j_call: TRBJ1-1; v_call: TRBV5-1; clone_size: -; d_call: -; cdr3_aa: CASSPGGNTEAFF; cdr3_nt: TGCGCCAGCAGCCCCGGCGGGAACACTGAAGCTTTCTTT